A selection of T cell receptor beta chains follows, all from one sample in a study of blood T cell repertoires in COVID-19. Assay: immunoSEQ multiplex PCR; the TCRdb copy retains only in-frame clones and omits some. The sample has approximately 300,000 clones; about 80% are singletons. The sample was peripheral blood. Every receptor here comes from a person aged 70 to 85 with COVID-19, enrolled during active disease. Each CDR3 is given with its conserved first and last residue. D genes are given only for firm matches. Part of the rows lack a size; the others show once, few, many or a class for expanded clones.

clone size	V gene	J gene	D gene	CDR3 protein	CDR3 DNA
-	TRBV29-1	TRBJ1-4	-	CSVRRGGGNEKLFF	TGCAGCGTTCGACGGGGGGGCGGTAATGAAAAACTGTTTTTT
-	TRBV29-1	TRBJ1-4	-	CSVAPLGGEKLFF	TGCAGCGTTGCCCCCCTCGGCGGTGAAAAACTGTTTTTT
-	TRBV3-1/TRBV3-2	TRBJ2-7	TRBD1	CASGPPGGTGYEQYF	TGTGCCAGCGGACCCCCAGGGGGAACGGGATACGAGCAGTACTTC
-	TRBV29-1	TRBJ1-1	-	CSFQTRGTEAFF	TGCAGCTTCCAAACCCGGGGCACTGAAGCTTTCTTT
-	TRBV10-3	TRBJ2-5	TRBD1	CAISSPVRTGKKETQYF	TGTGCCATCAGTAGCCCCGTGAGGACAGGGAAGAAAGAGACCCAGTACTTC
once	TRBV7-2	TRBJ2-1	-	CASSKDRYNEQFF	TGTGCCAGCAGCAAAGACAGGTACAATGAGCAGTTCTTC
once	TRBV21-1	TRBJ2-1	-	CASTYGSRTGTYNEQFF	TGTGCCAGCACCTACGGGTCAAGGACAGGGACCTACAATGAGCAGTTCTTC
-	TRBV28	TRBJ1-5	TRBD1	CASGKQGNNQPQHF	TGTGCCAGTGGGAAACAGGGGAACAATCAGCCCCAGCATTTT
once	TRBV6-6	TRBJ1-2	TRBD1	CASSRDRGYYGYTF	TGTGCCAGCAGTCGGGACAGGGGCTACTATGGCTACACCTTC
-	TRBV19	TRBJ1-2	TRBD1	CASSRRQGTSGYTF	TGTGCCAGTAGTAGACGACAGGGGACCTCCGGCTACACCTTC
-	TRBV9	TRBJ2-7	TRBD1	CASSSSSGTGVYEQYF	TGTGCCAGCAGCTCCTCCTCCGGGACAGGGGTTTACGAGCAGTACTTC
-	TRBV10-3	TRBJ2-3	TRBD2	CAISDGSGGGDTQYF	TGTGCCATCAGTGACGGTAGCGGGGGGGGAGATACGCAGTATTTT
-	TRBV9	TRBJ1-2	TRBD1	CASSVGQGAKYGYTF	TGTGCCAGCAGCGTGGGACAGGGGGCGAAATATGGCTACACCTTC
-	TRBV7-9	TRBJ1-3	TRBD1	CASSRQGGNTIYF	TGTGCCAGCAGCCGACAGGGTGGAAACACCATATATTTT
-	TRBV27	TRBJ1-4	-	CASSLRRAMNEKLFF	TGTGCCAGCAGTTTAAGGCGGGCCATGAATGAAAAACTGTTTTTT
-	TRBV7-2	TRBJ2-3	-	CASSLIGGATDTQYF	TGTGCCAGCAGCTTGATAGGCGGGGCTACAGATACGCAGTATTTT
-	TRBV19	TRBJ2-7	-	CASSIGSRWDKIADEQYF	TGTGCCAGTAGTATTGGGTCGAGGTGGGACAAAATAGCCGACGAGCAGTACTTC
-	TRBV27	TRBJ2-7	TRBD1	CAEPDRGKCVVYEQYF	TGTGCCGAACCGGACAGGGGTAAATGTGTGGTCTACGAGCAGTACTTC
-	TRBV5-8	TRBJ1-2	-	CASSHTTGSGYTF	TGTGCCAGCAGCCATACTACAGGGAGTGGCTACACCTTC
-	TRBV5-1	TRBJ2-2	-	CASSLAMGGAPQGELFF	TGCGCCAGCAGCTTGGCGATGGGGGGTGCCCCCCAAGGGGAGCTGTTTTTT
few	TRBV11-2	TRBJ2-1	-	CASSLGQGLFGEQFF	TGTGCCAGCAGCTTAGGGCAGGGGTTATTCGGTGAGCAGTTCTTC
-	TRBV19	TRBJ2-5	-	CASSTTDTQETQYF	TGTGCCAGTAGTACGACGGACACCCAAGAGACCCAGTACTTC
-	TRBV28	TRBJ1-5	TRBD1	CAIAPGQISSQHF	TGTGCTATCGCACCGGGACAGATCAGCTCCCAGCATTTT
few	TRBV7-6	TRBJ2-7	TRBD1	CASLQGQSSYEQYF	TGTGCCAGTCTACAGGGACAGAGCTCCTACGAGCAGTACTTC
-	TRBV6-5	TRBJ1-1	-	CASNTRGGGNTEAFF	TGTGCCAGCAACACAAGGGGGGGAGGGAACACTGAAGCTTTCTTT
-	TRBV6-2/TRBV6-3	TRBJ1-2	-	CASSYLGARGYTF	TGTGCCAGCAGTTATCTGGGGGCGCGTGGCTACACCTTC
-	TRBV9	TRBJ2-7	TRBD1	CASSVVPGGDYEQYF	TGTGCCAGCAGCGTAGTCCCAGGGGGAGATTACGAGCAGTACTTC
-	TRBV4-3	TRBJ2-2	-	CASSQGSHGELFF	TGCGCCAGCAGCCAAGGTAGCCACGGGGAGCTGTTTTTT
-	TRBV7-9	TRBJ1-4	-	CASTKGGGRNEKLFF	TGTGCCAGCACCAAGGGGGGGGGTAGAAATGAAAAACTGTTTTTT
-	TRBV28	TRBJ1-5	TRBD1	CASSSGTGVLGNQPQHF	TGTGCCAGCAGTTCCGGGACAGGGGTCTTGGGCAATCAGCCCCAGCATTTT
-	TRBV5-8	TRBJ1-2	TRBD1	CASSIRQGRGYGYTF	TGTGCCAGCAGCATCCGACAGGGTCGGGGCTATGGCTACACCTTC
-	TRBV6-2/TRBV6-3	TRBJ1-1	-	CASSLQTNTEAFF	TGTGCCAGCAGTCTACAGACCAACACTGAAGCTTTCTTT
-	TRBV6-9	TRBJ1-5	-	CASTKNNGSHSNQPQHF	TGTGCCAGCACCAAAAATAATGGCAGTCATAGCAATCAGCCCCAGCATTTT
-	TRBV12-5	TRBJ2-6	TRBD1	CASGLVLDRGTPGANVLTF	TGTGCTAGTGGTTTGGTATTAGACAGGGGCACTCCTGGGGCCAACGTCCTGACTTTC
-	TRBV3-1/TRBV3-2	TRBJ1-5	-	CASSQDPRRGNQPQHF	TGTGCCAGCAGCCAAGATCCCCGGCGGGGAAATCAGCCCCAGCATTTT
once	TRBV7-2	TRBJ1-2	-	CASSLSHRGRGNYGYTF	TGTGCCAGCAGCTTATCTCATAGGGGCAGGGGAAACTATGGCTACACCTTC
few	TRBV5-1	TRBJ2-7	TRBD2	CASSLVAGEAYEQYF	TGCGCCAGCAGCTTGGTAGCGGGGGAAGCCTACGAGCAGTACTTC
-	TRBV19	TRBJ2-7	TRBD1	CASSSQGAGYEQYF	TGTGCCAGTAGTTCACAGGGGGCAGGTTACGAGCAGTACTTC
-	TRBV5-1	TRBJ1-2	-	CASSPTRGRGYTF	TGCGCCAGCAGCCCTACCCGCGGGCGAGGCTACACCTTC
-	TRBV12-3/TRBV12-4	TRBJ2-7	-	CASTDGGYEQYF	TGTGCCAGCACCGATGGGGGGTACGAGCAGTACTTC
once	TRBV18	TRBJ1-2	-	CASSVEAALYYGYTF	TGTGCCAGCTCAGTTGAAGCCGCCCTCTATTATGGCTACACCTTC
-	TRBV5-1	TRBJ2-1	TRBD1	CASSSLPGQINNEQFF	TGCGCCAGCAGCTCATTACCGGGACAGATCAACAATGAGCAGTTCTTC
-	TRBV6-4	TRBJ2-6	-	CASGPSGANVLTF	TGTGCCAGCGGGCCCTCTGGGGCCAACGTCCTGACTTTC
once	TRBV20-1	TRBJ1-4	-	CSLESGEKLFF	TGCAGTTTAGAATCAGGGGAAAAACTGTTTTTT
-	TRBV11-2	TRBJ1-3	-	CASSLEQGRNTIYF	TGTGCCAGCAGCTTAGAACAGGGCCGAAACACCATATATTTT